The 18 T cell receptor beta chains reported below all come from one sample, sequenced in a study of T-cell memory formation after mild COVID-19. Using its own MiXCR run on the 5' RACE reads, TCRdb lists one record per CDR3 protein. The top ten hold about 8.4% of the sample, which has around 510,000 distinct CDR3 sequences, about a fifth seen once. Source material: PBMCs or a T cell subset sorted from them (not recorded which). The receptors were gathered from an adult woman who had mild COVID-19 (a few samples of this study predate the infection). Cell type and time point are not known.

The CDR3 loop is CALAKVGTEAFF. Here the CDR3 DNA reads TGTGCCTTGGCAAAGGTCGGCACTGAAGCTTTCTTT. The rearrangement links TRBV30 to TRBJ1-1; no clear D. CDR1 is GTSNPN and CDR2 is SVGIG in the germline V gene (reference sequence). This CDR3 has 12 residues. Between the trimmed V and J ends, which lost 7 bases and 4 bases, there was a span of 13 bases.

The chain's CDR3 is CASSEPGYNEQFF. In DNA form, the CDR3 reads TGTGCCAGCAGTGAGCCCGGCTACAATGAGCAGTTCTTC. This rearrangement joins TRBV6-2 or TRBV6-3 to TRBJ2-1; D remains ambiguous. This CDR3 is built from 13 residues. Trimming removed 5 bases at V and 3 bases at J, with 8 bases between. The V gene's germline CDR1 is MNHEY and CDR2 SVGEGT.

The chain uses TRBV20-1 and TRBJ2-1; no firm D call. Deletions cut 1 base from V and 4 bases from J, with 8 bases between. CDR3 length: 13 amino acids. The V gene's germline CDR1 is DFQATT and CDR2 SNEGSKA (reference sequence). CDR3 protein: CSARATFYNEQFF. CDR3 DNA sequence: TGCAGTGCTAGAGCCACCTTTTACAATGAGCAGTTCTTC.

Only a few counts were recorded for this clonotype. The CDR3 loop is CATSSGGSSNQPQHF. The CDR3 bases are TGTGCCACCAGCAGTGGCGGTTCGAGCAATCAGCCCCAGCATTTT. The chain is built from TRBV15 and TRBJ1-5, with unresolved D. The CDR3 is 15 amino acids. Trimming cost V 3 bases and J 1 base, with 10 bases left between them. The germline CDR1 and CDR2 sequences are LNHNV and YYDKDF (reference sequence).

The chain combines TRBV11-2 with TRBJ2-1, with TRBD2 as a possible D gene (6 bases). Looked up from germline, CDR1 is SGHAT and CDR2 is FQNNGV. This CDR3 is built from 17 residues. V lost 0 bases and J lost 0, with 12 bases in between. CDR3 amino acids: CASSLDRAGRSYNEQFF. Written as DNA, the CDR3 is TGTGCCAGCAGCTTAGATCGCGCGGGGCGCTCCTACAATGAGCAGTTCTTC.

This clonotype has a handful of counts. The rearrangement links TRBV6-2 or TRBV6-3 to TRBJ2-1; D remains unclear. CDR1 and CDR2 from the germline V gene are MNHEY and SVGEGT. The V end was cut by 6 bases, the J end by 4 bases, with 10 bases between. The CDR3 is made up of 13 amino acids. DNA for the CDR3: TGTGCCAGCAGAAAGCGAGCGTACAATGAGCAGTTCTTC. This codes for CASRKRAYNEQFF.

This clonotype was detected only a few times. The chain has TRBV7-2 and TRBJ2-7; D is unresolved. The V end was cut by 4 bases, the J end by 3 bases, with 10 bases between. Per the germline V gene, CDR1 is SGHTA and CDR2 is FQGNSA. The CDR3 totals 13 residues. CDR3 protein: CASSSTRVYEQYF. The CDR3 DNA sequence: TGTGCCAGCAGCTCCACAAGGGTCTACGAGCAGTACTTC. Using reference TRBV7-2 and TRBJ2-7 for the parts outside the CDR3, the full variable domain is GAGVSQSPSNKVTEKGKDVELRCDPISGHTALYWYRQSLGQGLEFLIYFQGNSAPDKSGLPSDRFSAERTGGSVSTLTIQRTQQEDSAVYLCASSSTRVYEQYFGPGTRLTVT.

This clonotype has ten or more counts. The chain combines TRBV7-3 with TRBJ2-3, with D hard to call. The CDR3 is 13 residues long. V was shortened by 2 bases and J by 0 bases, with 3 bases between the two germline ends. Germline CDR1 reads SGHTA; CDR2 reads FQGTGA. The CDR3 DNA is TGTGCCAGCAGCTTAGAGAGCACAGATACGCAGTATTTT. Its protein is CASSLESTDTQYF.

This rearrangement joins TRBV5-4 to TRBJ1-3; perhaps TRBD1 as D (6 bases). Per the germline V gene, CDR1 is SGHNT and CDR2 is YYREEE (reference sequence). The CDR3 covers 14 residues. V was pared by 2 bases and J by 3 bases, with 9 bases between. CDR3 protein: CASSLTGLGNTIYF. The CDR3, as DNA: TGTGCCAGCAGCTTAACAGGGCTTGGAAACACCATATATTTT.

The chain is built from TRBV12-3 or TRBV12-4 and TRBJ1-3, with D maybe TRBD1 (6 bases). The CDR3 runs 15 residues. Trimming removed 3 bases from V and 2 bases from J, with 11 bases in between. Written as DNA, the CDR3 is TGTGCCAGCAGTTTCGTAGCAGGGGCTGGAAACACCATATATTTT. Translation gives CASSFVAGAGNTIYF.

This clonotype was observed a few times. The J gene is TRBJ1-1, the V gene TRBV19; 11 bases map to TRBD1. The CDR3 consists of 15 residues. J lost 4 bases, V lost 1 base, and 2 bases had no gene match. Germline V gives CDR1 LNHDA, CDR2 SQIVND (reference sequence). The CDR3 sequence: CASSIGGTGGTEAFF. The CDR3 bases are TGTGCCAGTAGTATAGGGGGGACAGGGGGCACTGAAGCTTTCTTT.

This clonotype was detected a few times. The chain joins TRBV9 to TRBJ1-1; D ambiguous. The germline V and J ends were trimmed by 0 bases and 4 bases, with 7 bases remaining between them. The CDR3 length is 13 residues. CDR1 is SGDLS, CDR2 YYNGEE, per germline. The CDR3 loop is CASSVGWGTEAFF. For the CDR3, the DNA is TGTGCCAGCAGCGTAGGGTGGGGCACTGAAGCTTTCTTT. Drawing the rest from reference TRBV9 and TRBJ1-1, the complete variable domain is DSGVTQTPKHLITATGQRVTLRCSPRSGDLSVYWYQQSLDQGLQFLIQYYNGEERAKGNILERFSAQQFPDLHSELNLSSLELGDSALYFCASSVGWGTEAFFGQGTRLTVV.

This clonotype was observed a handful of times. The chain recombines TRBV12-3 or TRBV12-4 with TRBJ2-1, with D unclear. The CDR3 is 13 amino acids. The V end was cut by 3 bases, the J end by 8 bases, with 11 bases between. The CDR3 is CASSLPLGDEQFF. As DNA, the CDR3 is TGTGCCAGCAGTTTGCCTCTGGGCGATGAGCAGTTCTTC.

This clonotype appeared many times. This chain uses TRBV5-5 with TRBJ1-2; no reliable D call. The ends were cut back, 1 base at V and 0 bases at J, with 4 bases in the middle. The CDR3 contains 13 residues. The germline gives CDR1 SGHKS, CDR2 YYEKEE (reference sequence). For the CDR3, the DNA is TGTGCCAGCAGCTTGTATTCTAACTATGGCTACACCTTC. As protein: CASSLYSNYGYTF.

In its sample, this clonotype was seen a few times. J is TRBJ1-1 and V is TRBV29-1, with TRBD1 matching over 7 bases. Losses at the gene ends were 4 bases for V and 7 bases for J; bases not matched to a gene: 9. Germline V gene data show CDR1 as SQVTM and CDR2 as ANQGSEA. The CDR3 sequence is 13 residues long. The CDR3 DNA is TGCAGCGTTGCGGACAGGCGAAGAAATGAAGCTTTCTTT. Its translation: CSVADRRRNEAFF.

The chain is built from TRBV12-3 or TRBV12-4 and TRBJ2-3; 12 bases match TRBD2. V was clipped by 7 bases and J by 7 bases; unmatched bases: 6. There are 14 residues in the CDR3. The CDR3 loop is CASTIGLAGNTQYF. In DNA form, the CDR3 reads TGTGCCAGCACCATCGGACTAGCGGGAAATACGCAGTATTTT.

This clonotype has a handful of counts. The V call is TRBV7-9, the J call TRBJ2-3; no firm D call. Between the trimmed V and J ends, which lost 6 bases and 1 base, there was a span of 11 bases. The germline gives CDR1 SEHNR, CDR2 FQNEAQ (reference sequence). CDR3 length: 14 amino acids. The CDR3 DNA reads TGTGCCAGCAGTATCTCTTGGGGCACAGATACGCAGTATTTT. Its protein is CASSISWGTDTQYF.

This clonotype appeared a few times. J is TRBJ1-2 and V is TRBV14, with unresolved D. V was trimmed by 2 bases and J by 1 base, leaving 14 bases between them. This CDR3 has 16 residues. CDR1 and CDR2 (germline): SGHDN, FVKESK. The chain's CDR3 is CASSQHPSGSNYGYTF. In nucleotides, the CDR3 is TGTGCCAGCAGCCAACATCCTTCCGGGAGTAACTATGGCTACACCTTC.